This T cell receptor beta chain comes out of a study of graft-versus-host responses after intestinal transplantation. Study outcomes and limitations: Researchers found GvH clones in recipient marrow, and some showed up first in ileum or blood. When patients had graft-donor T cell macrochimerism, their allografts held high graft-versus-host to host-versus-graft clonal ratios.

The CDR3 contains 15 residues. The V gene's germline CDR1 is SGDLS and CDR2 YYNGEE. Trimming at V came to 5 bases and at J to 0 bases, leaving 2 bases not matched to a gene. Remarks on this clone: What it binds is not known.

Clones were read by immunoSEQ multiplex PCR, and TCRdb kept only the in-frame ones, dropping some. The sample contains tens of thousands of clones, around 92% of which appear only once. The sequence was obtained from a human donor who received an intestinal transplant. V gene TRBV9 combines with J gene TRBJ2-1; TRBD2 aligns across 10 bases. Here the sequenced sample was unstimulated CD4+ T cells sorted from spleen or lymph node cells, taken before intestinal transplant. CDR3 in amino acids: CASSASGGSYNEQFF. CDR3 coding DNA: TGTGCCAGCAGTGCTAGCGGGGGCTCCTACAATGAGCAGTTCTTC.